These 22 T cell receptor beta chains were sequenced from one sample in a study of cytomegalovirus exposure and HLA in healthy donors. Amplification used 60 Vbeta primers and 13 Jbeta primers. Repertoires were generated with immunoSEQ multiplex PCR, while TCRdb's copy carries only in-frame clones and drops some. The sample has 200,000 to 250,000 clones; 77% are singletons. The sequenced sample was PBMCs. The receptors stem from a woman in her sixties or seventies in good health and CMV-seropositive.

The chain recombines TRBV18 with TRBJ2-3; 10 bases map to TRBD1. CDR3 size: 19 residues. Germline-derived CDR1 and CDR2 are KGHSH and LQKENI. V trimming: 3 bases; J trimming: 2 bases; junction bases outside the gene matches: 14. Here the CDR3 reads CASSPPAYPGTGDTDTQYF. In DNA form, the CDR3 reads TGTGCCAGCTCACCTCCAGCCTATCCCGGGACAGGGGACACAGATACGCAGTATTTT.

The chain has TRBV10-2 and TRBJ2-4; possibly TRBD1 for D (5 bases). The CDR3 loop spans 11 amino acids. V lost 6 bases to trimming and J lost 7 bases, with 7 bases between them. Germline V CDR1 and CDR2: WSHSY, SAAADI. CDR3 loop: CASRQENIQYF. As DNA, the CDR3 is TGCGCCAGCAGACAGGAGAACATTCAGTACTTC.

The V call is TRBV11-3, the J call TRBJ2-3; D unresolved. With 1 base removed from V and 6 bases from J, the gap between germline ends came to 2 bases. This CDR3 contains 11 residues. CDR1 and CDR2 (germline): SGHNT, YENEEA. This CDR3 reads CASSLADTQYF. The CDR3 DNA is TGTGCCAGCAGCTTAGCGGATACGCAGTATTTT.

The chain is built from TRBV30 and TRBJ2-7; 8 nucleotides agree with TRBD1. Germline V CDR1 and CDR2: GTSNPN, SVGIG (reference sequence). With 0 bases clipped from V and 4 bases from J, the junction kept 17 bases outside the gene matches. The CDR3 contains 18 residues. The CDR3 is CAWSVRASTTGGRYEQYF. CDR3 nucleotides: TGTGCCTGGAGTGTACGAGCCAGCACCACAGGGGGTAGATACGAGCAGTACTTC.

This sequence joins TRBV2 and TRBJ2-3; TRBD1 matches at 9 bases. Germline V gene lookup returns CDR1 SNHLY and CDR2 FYNNEI. V lost 3 bases to trimming and J lost 1 base; unmatched junction nucleotides: 5. The CDR3 sequence is 16 residues long. The CDR3 spells CASSDRTGARTDTQYF. CDR3 DNA: TGTGCCAGCAGTGACAGGACAGGGGCCCGCACAGATACGCAGTATTTT.

The rearrangement joins TRBV4-2 to TRBJ2-1, with 13 bases that match TRBD2. With 4 bases clipped from V and 8 bases from J, the junction kept 5 bases outside the gene matches. The CDR3 contains 15 residues. Looked up from germline, CDR1 is LGHNA and CDR2 is YNFKEQ. This chain's CDR3 is CASSPRTSGGYEQFF. The CDR3 DNA reads as TGTGCCAGCAGCCCTCGGACTAGCGGGGGCTATGAGCAGTTCTTC.

The chain uses TRBV30 and TRBJ1-3; tentatively, D is TRBD1 (5 bases). Germline V lookup: CDR1 GTSNPN, CDR2 SVGIG (reference sequence). CDR3 size: 16 residues. The germline V and J ends were trimmed by 0 bases and 0 bases, with 12 bases remaining between them. The CDR3, as DNA: TGTGCCTGGAGTGTATGGGGCAGAAGCTCTGGAAACACCATATATTTT. Protein sequence: CAWSVWGRSSGNTIYF.

The DNA for the CDR3 is TGTGCCATCACCAAGTTAGCCACCGGGGAGCTGTTTTTT. Protein: CAITKLATGELFF. The chain is built from TRBV10-3 and TRBJ2-2; D not certain. CDR1 is ENHRY and CDR2 is SYGVKD in the germline V gene. This CDR3 contains 13 residues. The V gene lost 7 bases and the J gene lost 4 bases, with 10 bases spanning the gap.

The V call is TRBV7-2, the J call TRBJ2-1, with 9 positions matching TRBD1. The CDR3 spans 15 residues. Germline V lookup: CDR1 SGHTA, CDR2 FQGNSA. With V trimmed by 2 bases and J by 3 bases, 2 bases remained unmatched. This chain's CDR3 is CASSLTGQGYNEQFF. As DNA, the CDR3 is TGTGCCAGCAGCTTAACGGGACAGGGCTACAATGAGCAGTTCTTC.

This chain joins TRBV9 and TRBJ2-5; D may be TRBD2 (6 bases). V lost 7 bases to trimming and J lost 0 bases, with 19 bases between them. The CDR3 totals 16 residues. The germline gives CDR1 SGDLS, CDR2 YYNGEE. This CDR3 reads CASGAGTLPYQETQYF. The CDR3 bases are TGTGCCAGCGGGGCTGGGACTCTGCCGTACCAAGAGACCCAGTACTTC.

A few counts support this clone. The chain has TRBV12-5 and TRBJ2-3; D uncertain. V lost 1 base and J lost 3, with 8 bases in between. In germline, CDR1 is LGHNT, CDR2 FRNRAP. CDR3 length equals 14 residues. CDR3 sequence reads: CASGLGHKTDTQYF. Written as DNA, the CDR3 is TGTGCTAGTGGTTTGGGACACAAGACAGATACGCAGTATTTT.

The V and J genes are TRBV18 and TRBJ1-1, with D possibly being TRBD1 (6 bases). V dropped 2 bases and J dropped 3 bases, with 13 bases sitting between them. The germline V gene encodes CDR1 KGHSH and CDR2 LQKENI. The CDR3 runs to 15 residues. CDR3 sequence reads: CASSPYEGGDTEAFF. The DNA for the CDR3 is TGTGCCAGCTCACCATATGAAGGGGGGGACACTGAAGCTTTCTTT.

The V and J genes are TRBV5-1 and TRBJ1-2; D is undetermined. The CDR3 is made up of 14 amino acids. Deletions cut 4 bases from V and 4 bases from J, with 14 bases between. CDR1 and CDR2 (germline): SGHRS, YFSETQ. The CDR3 DNA follows: TGCGCCAGCAGCATAGGTGAGGCCCTCTATGGCTACACCTTC. Translation gives CASSIGEALYGYTF.

The chain has TRBV29-1 and TRBJ1-5, with D possibly matching TRBD1 (5 bases). Per germline, CDR1 SQVTM and CDR2 ANQGSEA. This CDR3 contains 15 residues. Trimming pared 6 bases from V and 4 bases from J, leaving 19 bases between. The CDR3 region is CSVASSGTGNQPQHF. CDR3 nucleotide sequence: TGCAGCGTCGCCTCGAGCGGGACGGGAAATCAGCCCCAGCATTTT.

V and J are TRBV6-1 and TRBJ1-6; D unclear. CDR1 is MNHNS, CDR2 SASEGT, per germline. The V gene lost 1 base and the J gene lost 9 bases, with 13 bases spanning the gap. The CDR3 runs 15 residues. In DNA form, the CDR3 reads TGTGCCAGCAGTGAAGTAAGCCCGCTTTTTTCACCCCTCCACTTT. Protein sequence: CASSEVSPLFSPLHF.

The chain combines TRBV5-4 with TRBJ1-2, with D perhaps TRBD1 (5 bases). With 4 bases removed from V and 8 bases from J, the gap between germline ends came to 18 bases. The CDR3 consists of 14 residues. Per germline, CDR1 SGHNT and CDR2 YYREEE (reference sequence). This CDR3 is CASSHRTGVEGYTF. The DNA of the CDR3 is TGTGCCAGCAGCCATCGTACGGGGGTGGAGGGCTACACCTTC.

This clone was observed a few times. The chain employs TRBV6-1 and TRBJ1-3; D is ambiguous. The germline V gene encodes CDR1 MNHNS and CDR2 SASEGT. V lost 3 bases and J 2 bases, leaving 5 bases between the germline ends. This CDR3 has 13 residues. This CDR3 reads CASSDPTGNTIYF. The CDR3 DNA reads as TGTGCCAGCAGTGACCCCACTGGAAACACCATATATTTT.

This clone was counted a single time. The chain employs TRBV29-1 and TRBJ1-1, with 8 bases aligning to TRBD1. Germline trimming cut 8 bases from V and 2 bases from J; bases unmatched to any gene: 7. The germline V gene has CDR1 SQVTM and CDR2 ANQGSEA. The CDR3 covers 13 residues. The CDR3 loop is CSTGGQVNTEAFF. CDR3 sequence (DNA): TGCAGCACAGGGGGACAGGTTAACACTGAAGCTTTCTTT.

V and J are TRBV7-2 and TRBJ1-6, with unresolved D. V gave up 1 base and J gave up 10 bases, with 5 bases separating them. The CDR3 totals 12 residues. Germline lookup yields CDR1 SGHTA and CDR2 FQGNSA. Here the CDR3 reads CASSLVLSPLHF. The CDR3 DNA follows: TGTGCCAGCAGCTTAGTTCTATCACCCCTCCACTTT.

The chain carries TRBV5-5 and TRBJ1-5, with TRBD1 matching 7 bases. The CDR3 is 15 amino acids. Germline lookup yields CDR1 SGHKS and CDR2 YYEKEE (reference sequence). After removal of 4 bases from V and 1 base from J, the junction contained 5 bases not matched to a gene. CDR3 sequence: CASSRQGASNQPQHF. The CDR3 DNA sequence: TGTGCCAGCAGCCGACAGGGAGCAAGCAATCAGCCCCAGCATTTT.

CDR3 region: CASERQGNTGELFF. CDR3 bases: TGCGCCAGCGAAAGACAGGGTAACACCGGGGAGCTGTTTTTT. The chain combines TRBV5-1 with TRBJ2-2; 7 bases line up with TRBD1. Germline loops: CDR1 SGHRS, CDR2 YFSETQ. The CDR3 contains 14 residues. Trimming cost V 7 bases and J 2 bases; bases outside gene matches: 5.

V is TRBV18 and J is TRBJ2-1; 10 nucleotides line up with TRBD1. Germline values: CDR1 KGHSH, CDR2 LQKENI. Trimming cost V 0 bases and J 8 bases; bases outside gene matches: 4. This CDR3 spans 15 amino acids. The CDR3 here is CASSPPGQGYHEQFF. CDR3 nucleotide sequence: TGTGCCAGCTCACCACCGGGACAGGGGTACCATGAGCAGTTCTTC. Based on the CDR3 plus reference TRBV18 and TRBJ2-1, the full variable domain is NAGVMQNPRHLVRRRGQEARLRCSPMKGHSHVYWYRQLPEEGLKFMVYLQKENIIDESGMPKERFSAEFPKEGPSILRIQQVVRGDSAAYFCASSPPGQGYHEQFFGPGTRLTVL.